This T cell receptor beta chain was found in a study of patients and donors after allogeneic stem cell transplantation. TCRdb reprocessed the RT-PCR reads with MiXCR, giving one entry per CDR3 protein. The top ten hold roughly 7% of the sample, which has about 410,000 distinct CDR3 sequences, 16% seen once. The V gene lost 6 bases and the J gene lost 7 bases, with 21 bases spanning the gap. The CDR3 is made up of 15 amino acids. Germline CDR1 is LNHDA and CDR2 is SQIVND (reference sequence). Sequencing used blood, either unsorted or a sorted T cell fraction (not recorded which). This TCR derives from a human donor who was either an allogeneic HSCT recipient or a stem cell or donor lymphocyte infusion donor (not recorded which). It is not recorded whose cells these are; they may come from a transplant donor. The rearrangement uses TRBV19 and TRBJ1-2; possible D gene TRBD1, 5 bases. CDR3 residues: CASSPMGGPLGGYTF. CDR3 nucleotide sequence: TGTGCCAGTAGCCCAATGGGGGGACCCCTCGGTGGCTACACCTTC.